This note documents a single TCR beta chain sequence. This receptor's antigen is unknown. The record has no base qualities; no much larger clone is one base away. The sample's time point label, decoded: approximately 10-day in vitro stimulation with candidate neoantigen peptide 4. Mismatch repair deficiency in every enrolled patient was established by polymerase chain reaction or immunohistochemistry. A few patients who responded to pembrolizumab therapy underwent TCR sequencing. Each of roughly 7 ELISpot-reactive candidate neoantigen peptides was used in a 10-day in vitro stimulation prior to TCR sequencing. A control culture with no peptide was handled in the same way and served as the baseline for calculating clone fold changes. In the phase II trial, pembrolizumab PD-1 blockade was tested prospectively in advanced mismatch repair-deficient cancers, no matter which tissue of origin the cancers came from.

The source of the sample is a study of PD-1 blockade in mismatch repair-deficient tumors (dated by TCRdb to the late 2010s). Regarding the study in general: Between late 2013 and September 2016, the trial enrolled about 93 consecutive patients with approximately twelve mismatch repair-deficient cancer types, every one of whom had been previously treated and was progressing. Tumor-associated T cell clones in the peripheral blood of patients responding to PD-1 blockade were tracked using deep sequencing of TCR CDR3 regions. General study outcomes and caveats: Clonal expansion was elicited by three of the seven peptides, yielding some 140 unique blood TCRs of which seven were also found in tumor, and every positive peptide was derived from frameshift mutations. Tumor-resident clones, often undetectable in blood before treatment, expanded rapidly after pembrolizumab and then contracted, generally before radiologic responses.

Counted from cysteine to phenylalanine, this CDR3 has 13 amino acids. Kept here is only the CDR3 DNA, which spans 39 bases and is read in frame from base 1. V gives up 0 bases and J gives up 0 bases, and the segment between their germline ends measures 2 bases. According to the germline V gene, CDR1 reads SGHRS and CDR2 reads YFSETQ. Receptors were amplified or captured by the immunoSEQ multiplex PCR assay. The original methods were these. A clone was classified as neoantigen-specific if the clone expanded significantly in response to the relevant peptide and did not expand significantly in response to any other peptide tested. The table was pulled from immuneACCESS by TCRdb, which kept in-frame rearrangements only. Such tables lose some clones; where checked, under half of the loss comes from unresolved V genes, and the rest has no known cause. That table is the source of V, J and clone size, and D and trimming were worked out from the DNA. The sample table records roughly 13,000 clones; approximately 80% of these occur just once. 20% to 25% of the sample is taken by the ten largest.

The V gene is TRBV5-1 and the J gene is TRBJ2-3; the D gene cannot be resolved reliably. The clonotype originates from an adult with mismatch repair-deficient cancer. The sample in question was cells cultured in vitro, obtained from a patient treated with pembrolizumab. The CDR3 here reads CASSLESTDTQYF. In nucleotide form, the sequence is TGCGCCAGCAGCTTGGAGAGCACAGATACGCAGTATTTT.